The 24 T cell receptor beta chains reported below all come from one sample, sequenced in a study of OX40 agonist ivuxolimab in advanced cancers. Sequencing used immunoSEQ multiplex PCR; TCRdb keeps in-frame clones, though not all of them. This sample yields about 35,000 clones, of which 78% are seen a single time; more than 10% belongs to the top ten. This material consisted of CD4+ or CD8+ T cells sorted from blood, taken in a trial of the OX40 agonist ivuxolimab. Receptor source: an adult with an advanced solid tumor such as melanoma, head and neck, liver or kidney cancer.

The chain has TRBV7-9 and TRBJ2-5; unclear D gene. Germline lookup yields CDR1 SEHNR and CDR2 FQNEAQ (reference sequence). This CDR3 has 15 amino acids. Between the trimmed V and J ends, which lost 1 base and 5 bases, there was a span of 14 bases. CDR3 amino acids: CASSLDRHLGETQYF. DNA for the CDR3: TGTGCCAGCAGCTTAGATCGACACCTGGGGGAGACCCAGTACTTC.

The V gene is TRBV7-9, the J gene TRBJ2-5; D possibly corresponds to TRBD2 (7 bases). Germline assignment: CDR1 SEHNR and CDR2 FQNEAQ (reference sequence). Trimming removed 4 bases at V and 4 bases at J, with 16 bases between. The CDR3 loop spans 15 amino acids. The CDR3 loop is CASSYLGGAGETQYF. CDR3 nucleotide sequence: TGTGCCAGCAGCTACCTAGGGGGGGCAGGAGAGACCCAGTACTTC.

The rearrangement uses TRBV7-9 and TRBJ1-5; D gene uncertain. The germline V gene encodes CDR1 SEHNR and CDR2 FQNEAQ (reference sequence). V was clipped by 5 bases and J by 5 bases, with 7 bases between them. CDR3 length: 12 residues. As DNA, the CDR3 is TGTGCCAGCAGCGCGAGGGATCAGCCCCAGCATTTT. Its protein is CASSARDQPQHF.

Turning to this clone: This specimen includes other DNA sequences encoding the same CDR3. V and J are TRBV9 and TRBJ1-1; a possible D gene is TRBD1 (5 bases). CDR1 is SGDLS and CDR2 is YYNGEE in the germline V gene. This CDR3 has 14 amino acids. Trimming shortened V by 0 bases and J by 6 bases, and 12 bases separated the two germline ends. CDR3 DNA: TGTGCCAGCAGCGTAGTGGGGCGGGAGGCTGAAGCTTTCTTT. This translates into CASSVVGREAEAFF. The variable domain in full, with the rest retrieved from reference TRBV9 and TRBJ1-1, is DSGVTQTPKHLITATGQRVTLRCSPRSGDLSVYWYQQSLDQGLQFLIQYYNGEERAKGNILERFSAQQFPDLHSELNLSSLELGDSALYFCASSVVGREAEAFFGQGTRLTVV.

This clone was seen once. The rearrangement uses TRBV7-6 and TRBJ2-7, with a tentative D call TRBD1 (6 bases). Germline V gene data show CDR1 as SGHVS and CDR2 as FNYEAQ. Deletions cut 2 bases from V and 2 bases from J, with 7 bases between. CDR3 length: 13 residues. The CDR3 nucleotides read TGTGCCAGCAGCTTAAACAGGGCCTACGAGCAGTACTTC. Translated, it gives CASSLNRAYEQYF.

The rearrangement links TRBV5-4 to TRBJ2-5; D possibly uses TRBD1 or TRBD2 (5 bases each). V shed 1 base and J shed 5 bases, with 12 bases lying between them. CDR1 SGHNT and CDR2 YYREEE come from the germline V gene (reference sequence). The CDR3 is 14 amino acids. CDR3 loop: CASSLPQGRETQYF. For the CDR3, the DNA is TGTGCCAGCAGCTTGCCGCAGGGACGGGAGACCCAGTACTTC. The variable domain in full, with the rest retrieved from reference TRBV5-4 and TRBJ2-5, is ETGVTQSPTHLIKTRGQQVTLRCSSQSGHNTVSWYQQALGQGPQFIFQYYREEENGRGNFPPRFSGLQFPNYSSELNVNALELDDSALYLCASSLPQGRETQYFGPGTRLLVL.

This clone was seen more than once but under ten times. The V gene is TRBV28, the J gene TRBJ1-1; unclear D gene. The CDR3 consists of 11 residues. The germline CDR1 and CDR2 sequences are MDHEN and SYDVKM. Trimming stripped 6 bases from V and 5 bases from J, with 7 bases between. DNA of the CDR3: TGTGCCAGCAGGGGTATGACTGAAGCTTTCTTT. Amino acids: CASRGMTEAFF.

This clone appeared a few times. The chain combines TRBV5-6 with TRBJ2-5; D perhaps matches TRBD1 (6 bases). The germline V gene encodes CDR1 SGHDT and CDR2 YYEEEE. Trimming cost V 0 bases and J 9 bases, with 24 bases left between them. The CDR3 spans 17 residues. CDR3 bases: TGTGCCAGCAGCTTGGGGGGCCGGGCTACAGGGTCCGGGGCCCAGTACTTC. Encoded protein: CASSLGGRATGSGAQYF.

There are a few counts of this clone. The genes are TRBV28 and TRBJ2-7; D gene ambiguous. Germline V gene sequence: CDR1 MDHEN, CDR2 SYDVKM. The length of the CDR3 is 13 residues. The germline V and J ends were trimmed by 5 bases and 3 bases, with 11 bases remaining between them. For the CDR3, the DNA is TGTGCCAGCAGTCCTCGGACGGGCTACGAGCAGTACTTC. Its translation is CASSPRTGYEQYF.

V is TRBV19 and J is TRBJ2-1; 9 bases align to TRBD2. This CDR3 contains 17 residues. With V trimmed by 1 base and J by 6 bases, 10 bases remained unmatched. Germline CDR1 LNHDA, CDR2 SQIVND (reference sequence). CDR3 in amino acids: CASSIVTAGGRGNEQFF. The CDR3 DNA follows: TGTGCCAGTAGTATAGTCACAGCGGGAGGCCGAGGCAATGAGCAGTTCTTC.

The V call is TRBV6-1, the J call TRBJ1-2; D call uncertain. CDR1 MNHNS and CDR2 SASEGT come from the germline V gene. Trimming shortened V by 8 bases and J by 4 bases, and 14 bases separated the two germline ends. The CDR3 consists of 13 residues. The CDR3 loop is CASVERSLYGYTF. The CDR3 DNA reads TGTGCCAGCGTTGAGCGGAGCCTCTATGGCTACACCTTC.

This chain joins TRBV15 and TRBJ1-5; D is undetermined. Germline-derived CDR1 and CDR2 are LNHNV and YYDKDF (reference sequence). This CDR3 has 13 amino acids. V was pared by 0 bases and J by 10 bases, with 10 bases between. CDR3 in DNA: TGTGCCACCAGCAGAGATCGGGTGGATCCCCAGCATTTT. As protein: CATSRDRVDPQHF.

The rearrangement uses TRBV7-2 and TRBJ1-3; D remains ambiguous. The CDR3 sequence is 15 residues long. V lost 6 bases and J lost 0, with 12 bases in between. Per germline, CDR1 SGHTA and CDR2 FQGNSA. The CDR3 DNA is TGTGCCAGCAGTCAAGACACTTACTCTGGAAACACCATATATTTT. Translation: CASSQDTYSGNTIYF. The full variable domain, rest sourced from reference TRBV7-2 and TRBJ1-3, is GAGVSQSPSNKVTEKGKDVELRCDPISGHTALYWYRQSLGQGLEFLIYFQGNSAPDKSGLPSDRFSAERTGGSVSTLTIQRTQQEDSAVYLCASSQDTYSGNTIYFGEGSWLTVV.

This clone was detected once. The genes are TRBV2 and TRBJ1-6; D may be TRBD1 (5 bases). V was cut by 4 bases and J by 6 bases, with 13 bases left in between. The V gene's germline CDR1 is SNHLY and CDR2 FYNNEI. The CDR3 totals 15 residues. The DNA for the CDR3 is TGTGCCAGCAGTGTCGGGGCAGGGCGTAATTCACCCCTCCACTTT. Protein: CASSVGAGRNSPLHF. The full variable domain, in which reference TRBV2 and TRBJ1-6 provide the parts outside the CDR3, is EPEVTQTPSHQVTQMGQEVILRCVPISNHLYFYWYRQILGQKVEFLVSFYNNEISEKSEIFDDQFSVERPDGSNFTLKIRSTKLEDSAMYFCASSVGAGRNSPLHFGNGTRLTVT.

V is TRBV7-9 and J is TRBJ2-7, with TRBD2 as a possible D gene (6 bases). The V gene lost 1 base and the J gene lost 2 bases, with 12 bases spanning the gap. This CDR3 comprises 15 residues. Germline V CDR1 and CDR2: SEHNR, FQNEAQ (reference sequence). In DNA form, the CDR3 reads TGTGCCAGCAGCTTAGGGAAGGGCGGGACCTACGAGCAGTACTTC. Protein: CASSLGKGGTYEQYF.

This clone was seen only once. J is TRBJ1-2 and V is TRBV28; D uncertain. Germline V gene sequence: CDR1 MDHEN, CDR2 SYDVKM. This CDR3 contains 11 residues. The V end lost 2 bases, the J end lost 3 bases, and 1 base lay between the germline ends. The DNA for the CDR3 is TGTGCCAGCAGTTTACACTATGGCTACACCTTC. Its protein product is CASSLHYGYTF.

This clone was recorded once. This rearrangement joins TRBV18 to TRBJ1-3; D perhaps matches TRBD1 (5 bases). The CDR3 loop spans 18 amino acids. CDR1 and CDR2 from the germline V gene are KGHSH and LQKENI. Trimming took 1 base from V and 0 from J, leaving 16 bases between them. The CDR3 reads CASSPRMTDPSSGNTIYF. CDR3 nucleotide sequence: TGTGCCAGCTCACCACGGATGACAGACCCGAGCTCTGGAAACACCATATATTTT.

The chain employs TRBV6-1 and TRBJ1-3; no clear D. Germline CDR1 reads MNHNS; CDR2 reads SASEGT. With 6 bases removed from V and 3 bases from J, the gap between germline ends came to 15 bases. CDR3 size: 15 residues. CDR3 nucleotides: TGTGCCAGCAGGGCCCCCTGGGGTGATGGAAACACCATATATTTT. Protein: CASRAPWGDGNTIYF.

The rearrangement links TRBV30 to TRBJ1-3; possibly TRBD1 for D (5 bases). V was clipped by 3 bases and J by 1 base, with 10 bases between them. The germline V gene encodes CDR1 GTSNPN and CDR2 SVGIG (reference sequence). CDR3 length: 14 residues. In nucleotides, the CDR3 is TGTGCCTGGAGCCGCGGGGGTTCTGGAAACACCATATATTTT. Residues: CAWSRGGSGNTIYF.

The chain is built from TRBV11-2 and TRBJ2-1, with TRBD2 matching over 7 bases. The junction had 6 bases not matched to a gene; V was cut back by 3 bases and J by 4 bases. This CDR3 region has 15 residues. CDR1 and CDR2 (germline): SGHAT, FQNNGV. The CDR3 nucleotides read TGTGCCAGCAGCTTGCTGGCGGGAGCGTACAATGAGCAGTTCTTC. It codes for CASSLLAGAYNEQFF.

The V and J genes are TRBV28 and TRBJ2-5, with TRBD1 matching 12 bases. This CDR3 has 16 residues. Germline V gene sequence: CDR1 MDHEN, CDR2 SYDVKM. V trimming: 4 bases; J trimming: 5 bases; junction bases outside the gene matches: 8. CDR3 DNA: TGTGCCAGCAGTTCCCCGGGACAGGGGGCGAAGGAGACCCAGTACTTC. Amino acid sequence: CASSSPGQGAKETQYF.

The chain recombines TRBV30 with TRBJ1-5; TRBD1 is a possible D gene (5 bases). Trimming cost V 0 bases and J 5 bases, with 14 bases left between them. Germline V gene sequence: CDR1 GTSNPN, CDR2 SVGIG (reference sequence). CDR3 size: 15 residues. The CDR3 here is CAWSVIGGPYQPQHF. The CDR3 bases are TGTGCCTGGAGTGTAATTGGGGGACCATATCAGCCCCAGCATTTT.

This chain links TRBV5-4 with TRBJ2-4; 7 bases agree with TRBD2. This CDR3 spans 16 amino acids. With V trimmed by 4 bases and J by 0 bases, 7 bases remained unmatched. Germline V gene lookup returns CDR1 SGHNT and CDR2 YYREEE (reference sequence). This CDR3 reads CASSPGGILAKNIQYF. In DNA form, the CDR3 reads TGTGCCAGCAGCCCCGGGGGGATTCTAGCCAAAAACATTCAGTACTTC.

Relative to its sample, this clone is medium-sized (0.01 to 0.1%). The J gene is TRBJ2-5, the V gene TRBV2; tentatively, D is TRBD1 (6 bases). The germline CDR1 and CDR2 sequences are SNHLY and FYNNEI. V was pared by 6 bases and J by 2 bases, with 13 bases between. CDR3 size: 14 residues. CDR3 loop: CASSWGQLQETQYF. In DNA form, the CDR3 reads TGTGCCAGCAGCTGGGGACAATTACAAGAGACCCAGTACTTC.